The 15 T cell receptor beta chains given below trace back to one sample, sequenced in a study of OX40 agonist ivuxolimab in advanced cancers. The repertoire was sequenced with immunoSEQ multiplex PCR; TCRdb's copy has only in-frame clones and lacks some. Here the sample spans fewer than 85,000 clones, around 85% being singletons. Sequenced material: CD4+ or CD8+ T cells sorted from blood, taken in a trial of the OX40 agonist ivuxolimab. The receptor set was obtained from an adult with an advanced solid tumor such as melanoma, head and neck, liver or kidney cancer.

The V and J genes are TRBV2 and TRBJ1-1; possibly TRBD1 for D (5 bases). The length of the CDR3 is 12 residues. V dropped 8 bases and J dropped 1 base, with 8 bases sitting between them. Per the germline V gene, CDR1 is SNHLY and CDR2 is FYNNEI. In DNA form, the CDR3 reads TGTGCCAGCTCCAGGGAGAACACTGAAGCTTTCTTT. As protein: CASSRENTEAFF.

This clone was recorded once. CDR3 loop: CASSPQSWAGQYF. The CDR3 nucleotides are TGTGCCAGCAGCCCCCAAAGCTGGGCAGGGCAGTACTTC. The chain joins TRBV9 to TRBJ2-7; D is ambiguous. Germline-derived CDR1 and CDR2 are SGDLS and YYNGEE. This CDR3 is built from 13 residues. V was cut by 4 bases and J by 9 bases, with 17 bases left in between.

The gene calls are TRBV28 and TRBJ1-2, with 10 bases matching TRBD1. Germline V gives CDR1 MDHEN, CDR2 SYDVKM. J was trimmed by 4 bases and V by 7 bases; bases with no gene match: 15. The CDR3 has 17 amino acids. CDR3 protein: CASTDPGQGQVGYGYTF. The CDR3 nucleotides are TGTGCCAGCACCGACCCGGGACAGGGGCAAGTCGGCTATGGCTACACCTTC.

This clone has only a few counts. The V and J genes are TRBV11-2 and TRBJ2-1; unclear D gene. The CDR3 length is 16 residues. V was pared by 5 bases and J by 0 bases, with 14 bases between. From germline, CDR1 is SGHAT and CDR2 FQNNGV. CDR3 nucleotides: TGTGCCAGCAGCCCCTGGGCGTCAAGCTCCTACAATGAGCAGTTCTTC. It translates to CASSPWASSSYNEQFF.

This chain joins TRBV28 and TRBJ1-6; TRBD1 is a possible D gene (6 bases). Germline assignment: CDR1 MDHEN and CDR2 SYDVKM. There are 15 residues in the CDR3. V was cut by 8 bases and J by 7 bases, with 18 bases left in between. The CDR3 loop reads CASARTGSENSPLHF. In DNA, the CDR3 is TGTGCCAGCGCTCGCACAGGGAGTGAGAATTCACCCCTCCACTTT. Using reference TRBV28 and TRBJ1-6 for the parts outside the CDR3, the full variable domain is DVKVTQSSRYLVKRTGEKVFLECVQDMDHENMFWYRQDPGLGLRLIYFSYDVKMKEKGDIPEGYSVSREKKERFSLILESASTNQTSMYLCASARTGSENSPLHFGNGTRLTVT.

CDR3 sequence reads: CASRSGTSFVEQFF. The CDR3 bases are TGTGCCAGCAGGTCAGGGACTAGTTTTGTGGAGCAGTTCTTC. V usage is TRBV2 and J usage is TRBJ2-1; 8 bases fit TRBD2. The CDR3 is made up of 14 amino acids. V shed 6 bases and J 10 bases; nucleotides not matched to a gene: 11. CDR1 is SNHLY, CDR2 FYNNEI, per germline. The full variable domain, its missing parts supplied by reference TRBV2 and TRBJ2-1, is EPEVTQTPSHQVTQMGQEVILRCVPISNHLYFYWYRQILGQKVEFLVSFYNNEISEKSEIFDDQFSVERPDGSNFTLKIRSTKLEDSAMYFCASRSGTSFVEQFFGPGTRLTVL.

The J gene is TRBJ1-5, the V gene TRBV6-5, with a tentative D call TRBD1 (6 bases). The germline CDR1 and CDR2 sequences are MNHEY and SVGAGI. V lost 0 bases to trimming and J lost 4 bases, with 13 bases between them. The CDR3 has 16 residues. CDR3 in amino acids: CASSYSFRGMNQPQHF. The CDR3 DNA reads TGTGCCAGCAGTTACTCGTTCAGGGGAATGAATCAGCCCCAGCATTTT.

V gene TRBV5-1 combines with J gene TRBJ1-3; D is possibly TRBD1 (5 bases). Trimming stripped 0 bases from V and 3 bases from J, with 7 bases between. The CDR3 consists of 14 residues. Germline CDR1 and CDR2: SGHRS and YFSETQ. In nucleotides, the CDR3 is TGCGCCAGCAGCTTGGCCGACAGTGGAAACACCATATATTTT. Its translation: CASSLADSGNTIYF.

The chain employs TRBV4-2 and TRBJ2-1, with D unclear. Per germline, CDR1 LGHNA and CDR2 YNFKEQ. This CDR3 is built from 14 residues. With 0 bases removed from V and 5 bases from J, the gap between germline ends came to 8 bases. DNA of the CDR3: TGTGCCAGCAGCCAAGATTCTCGAGACAATGAGCAGTTCTTC. It is translated as CASSQDSRDNEQFF.

V usage is TRBV9 and J usage is TRBJ2-3; D is perhaps TRBD2 (6 bases). Trimming shortened V by 0 bases and J by 1 base, and 12 bases separated the two germline ends. Germline CDR1 SGDLS, CDR2 YYNGEE. This CDR3 has 16 residues. CDR3 nucleotides: TGTGCCAGCAGCGTAGGAGGAGGGGCTGGCACAGATACGCAGTATTTT. Protein: CASSVGGGAGTDTQYF.

The chain is built from TRBV21-1 and TRBJ2-3. TRBV21-1 is a known pseudogene. The CDR3 runs to 15 residues. CDR3 amino acids: CASSVTYRKGDTQYF. The CDR3 DNA is TGTGCCAGCAGCGTAACCTACCGCAAGGGAGATACGCAGTATTTT.

The DNA for the CDR3 is TGTGCCAGCAGCCGCGGGGGCGCGAACACCGGGGAGCTGTTTTTT. Translated, it gives CASSRGGANTGELFF. This chain connects TRBV6-5 to TRBJ2-2, with D possibly being TRBD2 (7 bases). V lost 6 bases and J lost 0, with 11 bases in between. CDR1 and CDR2 (germline): MNHEY, SVGAGI. The CDR3 spans 15 residues.

V and J are TRBV27 and TRBJ1-1; D is perhaps TRBD1 (5 bases). CDR1 MNHEY and CDR2 SMNVEV come from the germline V gene (reference sequence). V dropped 2 bases and J dropped 3 bases, with 7 bases sitting between them. There are 13 residues in the CDR3. This chain's CDR3 is CASSLHRYTEAFF. The CDR3, as DNA: TGTGCCAGCAGTTTACACAGGTACACTGAAGCTTTCTTT.

The chain joins TRBV11-3 to TRBJ1-1, with D hard to call. Germline V lookup: CDR1 SGHNT, CDR2 YENEEA. The CDR3 covers 14 residues. Trimming shortened V by 3 bases and J by 3 bases, and 11 bases separated the two germline ends. Written as DNA, the CDR3 is TGTGCCAGCAGCTTTAACGGGGTGGACACTGAAGCTTTCTTT. Its protein product is CASSFNGVDTEAFF.

The V gene is TRBV19, the J gene TRBJ2-2, with D possibly matching TRBD1 (5 bases). Deletions cut 4 bases from V and 7 bases from J, with 13 bases between. The CDR3 runs 14 residues. Per the germline V gene, CDR1 is LNHDA and CDR2 is SQIVND (reference sequence). The CDR3 sequence: CASSNQGVSGELFF. Written as DNA, the CDR3 is TGTGCCAGTAGTAACCAGGGTGTGAGCGGGGAGCTGTTTTTT.